This TCR beta chain was captured by sequencing in a study of vaccination and CD4 T cells after COVID-19. This clonotype came up a few times. Antigen specificity is unknown. As for treatment: roughly 11-day PBMC culture with coronavirus spike peptide pools or control peptides (ViraFEST assay). Trimming at V came to 6 bases and at J to 4 bases, leaving 5 bases not matched to a gene. The germline V gene encodes CDR1 SQVTM and CDR2 ANQGSEA. This CDR3 spans 12 amino acids. The Oncomine TCR Beta short-read assay was what sequenced the DNA obtained from cultured CD4+ T cells. MiXCR, applied by TCRdb to the PCR reads, yields one record per CDR3 protein. The sample lists roughly 24,000 distinct CDR3 sequences, about three fifths occurring once.

The sequenced material came from CD4+ T cells from blood, cultured in vitro. The receptor was isolated from a human donor who had recovered from COVID-19. This chain joins TRBV29-1 and TRBJ1-1; TRBD1 matches 7 bases. The CDR3 region has the DNA TGCAGCGTGGAGGCAGGGGGCACTGAAGCTTTCTTT. It codes for CSVEAGGTEAFF.